This T cell receptor beta chain was retrieved from a study of blood T cell repertoires in COVID-19. The wider study: The cDNA or gDNA used as material had been derived from T cells, B-cell-depleted T cells, or PBMCs.

The repertoire was sequenced with immunoSEQ multiplex PCR; TCRdb's copy has only in-frame clones and lacks some. The sample records 85,000 to 100,000 clones, around 85% being singletons. The CDR3 contains 15 residues. Germline loops: CDR1 LGHDT, CDR2 YNNKEL (reference sequence). V lost 3 bases to trimming and J lost 7 bases; unmatched junction nucleotides: 7. The chain is built from TRBV3-1 (or the pseudogene TRBV3-2) and TRBJ2-2; 8 bases match TRBD2. The specimen sequenced was peripheral blood. The source is a woman aged 60 to 75 with acute or convalescent COVID-19. The chain's CDR3 is CASSQSGTRSGELFF. In DNA form, the CDR3 reads TGTGCCAGCAGCCAGTCCGGGACTAGGAGCGGGGAGCTGTTTTTT.